This T cell receptor beta chain is drawn from a study of T cell repertoires in cytomegalovirus infection. The germline V gene has CDR1 SGHKS and CDR2 YYEKEE (reference sequence). The ends were cut back, 0 bases at V and 8 bases at J, with 15 bases in the middle. CDR3 length: 15 amino acids. TCRdb reprocessed the reads via MiXCR and lists one record per CDR3 protein. The table shows fewer than 1,000,000 distinct CDR3 sequences, with approximately 31% occurring only once. Turning to this clonotype: The antigen remains unidentified.

The J gene is TRBJ2-1, the V gene TRBV5-5, with D possibly matching TRBD1 (6 bases). Material: cultured CD8+ T cells from PBMCs, obtained from culture after CMV antigen stimulation. The source of this sequence is a human donor in good health (CMV status not recorded). Some clones in this sample may be carry-over from other donors' samples. The CDR3 DNA sequence: TGTGCCAGCAGCTTGGGTTGGGGGCGAGTTGATGAGCAGTTCTTC. Translation gives CASSLGWGRVDEQFF.